This record covers a single T cell receptor beta chain. The germline V gene has CDR1 SGHRS and CDR2 YFSETQ. The CDR3 extends over 16 amino acids. J lost 0 bases, V lost 3 bases, and 5 bases had no gene match. This entry is derived from a study of blood T cell repertoires in COVID-19. Study at large: Samples came from the United States, Italy and Spain, spanning acute and convalescent COVID-19.

Libraries were prepared by immunoSEQ multiplex PCR; TCRdb keeps only in-frame clonotypes and omits some of them. The table lists 130,000 or so clones, about 80% of them singletons. This receptor was obtained from a man in his fifties or sixties with active or convalescent COVID-19. Sequenced input: peripheral blood. The rearrangement uses TRBV5-1 and TRBJ2-1, with 8 bases aligning to TRBD2. The CDR3 loop reads CASSSTSGSSYNEQFF. As DNA, the CDR3 is TGCGCCAGCAGCTCTACAAGCGGGAGCTCCTACAATGAGCAGTTCTTC.